This TCR beta chain was obtained from a study of shared clonotypes between healthy human individuals. Overall study context: With ages of 18 to 49, the donors were two women and a few men.

This clone came up a few times. This CDR3 is built from 15 residues. The V segment lost 3 bases and the J segment 2 bases; nucleotides outside the gene matches: 0. Per germline, CDR1 MRHNA and CDR2 SNTAGT. Libraries were prepared by immunoSEQ multiplex PCR; TCRdb keeps only in-frame clonotypes and omits some of them. This sample yields about 480,000 clones, of which 75% to 85% are seen a single time; approximately 13% belongs to the top ten. The study enrolled healthy HIV-negative adults without recent acute infections or vaccinations as donors. The unsorted samples had around 86 million PBMCs used for genomic DNA.

The TCR comes from a middle-aged woman in good health. Some clones in this sample may be carry-over from other donors' samples. The sequencing sample was made of PBMCs. This chain links TRBV6-4 with TRBJ2-1; 11 bases agree with TRBD1. CDR3 protein: CASSEGQGAYNEQFF. In DNA, the CDR3 is TGTGCCAGCAGTGAGGGACAGGGGGCCTACAATGAGCAGTTCTTC.